This T cell receptor beta chain was obtained from a study of T cell responses to AZD1222 COVID-19 vaccine. Turning to this clone: Its matching antigen is unknown.

Study findings and constraints: White British ancestry dominated among donors, who included more females, and clonal diversity was possibly underestimated. At study baseline, merely six AZD1222 recipients were seropositive. Repertoire sampling happened only post peak T cell response.

Sequencing used immunoSEQ multiplex PCR; TCRdb keeps in-frame clones, though not all of them. The sample lists over 150,000 clones, around 89% occurring once. This sequence was found in an adult in good health. The sample in question was peripheral blood, obtained on day 0 of AZD1222 vaccination.

The CDR3 sequence: CASSYSQGGEFYEQYV. CDR3 coding DNA: TGTGCCAGCAGTTACTCTCAGGGGGGGGAATTCTACGAGCAGTACGTC. The chain has TRBV6-2 or TRBV6-3 and TRBJ2-7; D may correspond to TRBD1 or TRBD2 (7 bases each). Trimming stripped 0 bases from V and 3 bases from J, with 15 bases between. The germline CDR1 and CDR2 sequences are MNHEY and SVGEGT. The CDR3 length is 16 residues.